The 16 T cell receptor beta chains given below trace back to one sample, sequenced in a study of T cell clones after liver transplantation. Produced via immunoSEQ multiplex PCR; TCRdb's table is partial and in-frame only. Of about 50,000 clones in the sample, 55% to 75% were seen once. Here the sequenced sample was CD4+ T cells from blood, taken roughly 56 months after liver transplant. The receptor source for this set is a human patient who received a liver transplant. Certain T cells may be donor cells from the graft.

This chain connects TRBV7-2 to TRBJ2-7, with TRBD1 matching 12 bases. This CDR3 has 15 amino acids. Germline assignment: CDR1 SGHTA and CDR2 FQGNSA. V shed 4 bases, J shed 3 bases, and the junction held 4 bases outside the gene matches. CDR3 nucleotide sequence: TGTGCCAGCAGCTCGGGACAGGGGGCGCGCTACGAGCAGTACTTC. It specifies CASSSGQGARYEQYF.

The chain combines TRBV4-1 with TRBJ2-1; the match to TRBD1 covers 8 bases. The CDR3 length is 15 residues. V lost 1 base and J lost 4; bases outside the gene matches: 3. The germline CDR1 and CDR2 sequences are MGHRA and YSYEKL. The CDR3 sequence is CASSQGQGNYNEQFF. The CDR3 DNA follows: TGCGCCAGCAGCCAAGGACAGGGGAATTACAATGAGCAGTTCTTC.

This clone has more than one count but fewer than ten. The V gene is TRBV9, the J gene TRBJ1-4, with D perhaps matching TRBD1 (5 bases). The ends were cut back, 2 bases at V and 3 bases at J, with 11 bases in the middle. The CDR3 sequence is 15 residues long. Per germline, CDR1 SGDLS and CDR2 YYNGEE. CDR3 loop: CASSVQGASNEKLFF. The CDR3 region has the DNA TGTGCCAGCAGCGTCCAGGGTGCATCTAATGAAAAACTGTTTTTT.

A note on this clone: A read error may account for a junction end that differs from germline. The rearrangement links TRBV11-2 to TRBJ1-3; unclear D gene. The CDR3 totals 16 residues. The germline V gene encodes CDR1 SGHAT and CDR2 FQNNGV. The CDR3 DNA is TGTGCCAGCAGGTTAGCATACGGCTCCTCTGGAAACACCATATATTTT. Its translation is CASRLAYGSSGNTIYF. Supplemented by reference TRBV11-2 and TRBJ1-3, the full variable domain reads EAGVAQSPRYKIIEKRQSVAFWCNPISGHATLYWYQQILGQGPKLLIQFQNNGVVDDSQLPKDRFSAERLKGVDSTLKIQPAKLEDSAVYLCASRLAYGSSGNTIYFGEGSWLTVV.

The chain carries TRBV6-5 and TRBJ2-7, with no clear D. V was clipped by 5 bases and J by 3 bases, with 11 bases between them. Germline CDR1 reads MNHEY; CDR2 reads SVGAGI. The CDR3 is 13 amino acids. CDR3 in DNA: TGTGCCAGCAGTGTGTCCACAAACTACGAGCAGTACTTC. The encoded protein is CASSVSTNYEQYF.

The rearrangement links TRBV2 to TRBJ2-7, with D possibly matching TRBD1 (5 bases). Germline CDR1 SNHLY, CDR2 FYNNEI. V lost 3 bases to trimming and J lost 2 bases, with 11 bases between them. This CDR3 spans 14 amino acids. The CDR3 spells CASSDQGPTYEQYF. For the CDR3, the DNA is TGTGCCAGCAGTGACCAGGGCCCTACCTACGAGCAGTACTTC.

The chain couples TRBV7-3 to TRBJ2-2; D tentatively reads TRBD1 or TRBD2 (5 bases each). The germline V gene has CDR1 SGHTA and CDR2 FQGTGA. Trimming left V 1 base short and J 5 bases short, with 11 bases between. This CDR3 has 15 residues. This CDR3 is CASSLNGADTGELFF. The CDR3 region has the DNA TGTGCCAGCAGCTTAAACGGGGCGGATACCGGGGAGCTGTTTTTT.

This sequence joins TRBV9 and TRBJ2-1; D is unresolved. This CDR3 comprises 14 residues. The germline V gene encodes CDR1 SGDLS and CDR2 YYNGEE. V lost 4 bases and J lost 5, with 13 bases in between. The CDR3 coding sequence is TGTGCCAGCAGCCCCAGAACGGACCACAATGAGCAGTTCTTC. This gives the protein CASSPRTDHNEQFF.

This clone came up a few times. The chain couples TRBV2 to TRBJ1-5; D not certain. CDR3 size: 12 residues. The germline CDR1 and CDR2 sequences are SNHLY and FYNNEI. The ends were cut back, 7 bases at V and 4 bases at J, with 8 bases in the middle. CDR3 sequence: CASTYGNQPQHF. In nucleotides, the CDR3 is TGTGCCAGCACCTACGGAAATCAGCCCCAGCATTTT.

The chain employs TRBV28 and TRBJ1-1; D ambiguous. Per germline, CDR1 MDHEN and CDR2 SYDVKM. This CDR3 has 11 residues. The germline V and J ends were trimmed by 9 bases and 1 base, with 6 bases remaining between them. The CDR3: CASEQNTEAFF. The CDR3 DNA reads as TGTGCCAGTGAGCAGAACACTGAAGCTTTCTTT. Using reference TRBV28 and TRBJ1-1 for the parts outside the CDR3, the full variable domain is DVKVTQSSRYLVKRTGEKVFLECVQDMDHENMFWYRQDPGLGLRLIYFSYDVKMKEKGDIPEGYSVSREKKERFSLILESASTNQTSMYLCASEQNTEAFFGQGTRLTVV.

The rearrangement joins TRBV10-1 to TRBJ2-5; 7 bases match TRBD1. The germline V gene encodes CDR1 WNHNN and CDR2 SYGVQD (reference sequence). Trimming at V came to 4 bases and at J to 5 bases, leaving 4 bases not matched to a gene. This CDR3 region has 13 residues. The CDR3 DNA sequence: TGCGCCAGCAGTGTAGGGGGCGACGAGACCCAGTACTTC. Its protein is CASSVGGDETQYF.

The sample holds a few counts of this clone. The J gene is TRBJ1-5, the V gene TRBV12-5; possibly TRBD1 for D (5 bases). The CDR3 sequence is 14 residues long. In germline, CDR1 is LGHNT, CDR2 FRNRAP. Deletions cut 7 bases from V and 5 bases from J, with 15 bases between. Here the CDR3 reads CASVSGRDDQPQHF. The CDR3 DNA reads TGTGCTAGTGTCTCCGGCAGGGACGATCAGCCCCAGCATTTT.

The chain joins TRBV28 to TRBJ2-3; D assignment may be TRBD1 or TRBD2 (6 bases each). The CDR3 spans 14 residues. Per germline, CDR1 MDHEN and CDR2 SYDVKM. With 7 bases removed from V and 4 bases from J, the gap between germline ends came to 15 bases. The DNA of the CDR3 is TGTGCCAGCACGGGGGCTAGCTTGGCAGATACGCAGTATTTT. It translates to CASTGASLADTQYF. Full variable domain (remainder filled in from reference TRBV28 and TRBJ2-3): DVKVTQSSRYLVKRTGEKVFLECVQDMDHENMFWYRQDPGLGLRLIYFSYDVKMKEKGDIPEGYSVSREKKERFSLILESASTNQTSMYLCASTGASLADTQYFGPGTRLTVL.

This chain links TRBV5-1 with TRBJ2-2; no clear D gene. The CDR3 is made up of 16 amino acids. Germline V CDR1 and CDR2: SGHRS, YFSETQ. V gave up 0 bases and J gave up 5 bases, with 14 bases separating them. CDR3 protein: CASSLDVPLGTGELFF. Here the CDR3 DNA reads TGCGCCAGCAGCTTGGATGTACCCTTGGGGACCGGGGAGCTGTTTTTT.

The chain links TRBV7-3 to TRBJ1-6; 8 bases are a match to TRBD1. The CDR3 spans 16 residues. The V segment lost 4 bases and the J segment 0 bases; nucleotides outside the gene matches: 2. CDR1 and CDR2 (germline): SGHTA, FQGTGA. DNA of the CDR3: TGTGCCAGCAGCTGGACAGGGAGCTCCTATAATTCACCCCTCCACTTT. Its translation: CASSWTGSSYNSPLHF.

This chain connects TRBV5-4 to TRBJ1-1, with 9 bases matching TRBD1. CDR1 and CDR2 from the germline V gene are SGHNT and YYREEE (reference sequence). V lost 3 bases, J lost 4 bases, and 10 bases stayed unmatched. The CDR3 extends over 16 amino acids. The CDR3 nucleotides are TGTGCCAGCAGCTCGGGAGGGACAGGGCATCTCACTGAAGCTTTCTTT. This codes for CASSSGGTGHLTEAFF.